The clone carrying this T cell receptor beta chain is deemed medium-sized. Germline-derived CDR1 and CDR2 are MDHEN and SYDVKM. Trimming removed 6 bases from V and 6 bases from J; junction bases left unmatched: 9. The CDR3 runs 14 residues. The data were taken from a study of type 1 regulatory T cells. TCRdb itself ran the reads through MiXCR, one entry per CDR3 protein. The sample lists 2,400 or so distinct CDR3 sequences, around 5.8% occurring once. Sequencing was carried out using CD4+ T cells, either the whole sample or a sorted fraction (not recorded which). This sequence was found in a human donor in good health. The chain couples TRBV28 to TRBJ2-7, with 9 bases aligning to TRBD1. Written as DNA, the CDR3 is TGTGCCAGCAGGAAAAGGGACAGGGTGGGCGAGCAGTACTTC. Translated, it gives CASRKRDRVGEQYF.